The clone carrying this TCR beta chain was seen once. Its target is unknown. The data originate from a study of human T cells and chemical hapten exposure. Study in general: The sensitizing agent was 2% DPC, placed on 2 cm by 2 cm of upper inner arm skin. Weekly administration of diphenylcyclopropenone to the scalp of patients continued throughout the approximately 25-week study.

Time point in this sample: patch test 3, about 24 weeks after DPC sensitization. Treatment reported: therapeutic diphenylcyclopropenone sensitization with weekly scalp DPC. Donors, patients with alopecia ranging from 18 to 70 years old and judged suitable for DPC, provided samples. Study-wide results and limits: Unchanged with DPC sensitization were TCRs above 1 in 1000 frequency.

TCRdb used MiXCR to reprocess the RACE reads, holding one entry per CDR3 protein. The data contain some 170,000 distinct CDR3 sequences, 28% of them singletons. Germline CDR1 WSHSY, CDR2 SAAADI. The CDR3 totals 13 residues. The input for sequencing was whole blood, taken in connection with sensitization to the hapten diphenylcyclopropenone (DPC). The J gene is TRBJ1-4, the V gene TRBV10-2; 7 nucleotides agree with TRBD1. The TCR comes from a woman younger than 30 with alopecia areata. Some clones in this sample may be carry-over from other donors' samples. CDR3 region: CAVGETGSEKLFF. The CDR3 DNA reads TGCGCTGTTGGGGAGACAGGGTCTGAAAAACTGTTTTTT.